Below, 9 T cell receptor beta chains from the same sample are listed, as sequenced in a study of beta chain features in type 1 diabetes. Every isolated RNA sample was fully reverse transcribed, so sequencing captured expressed TCRB transcripts. The assay was immunoSEQ multiplex PCR, and TCRdb's table has in-frame clones only and misses some. The profile shows hundreds of thousands of clones, over 65% of them singletons. Sequences were obtained from naive CD4+ T cells from blood. All receptors come from a man aged 25-40 years in good health.

The chain employs TRBV29-1 and TRBJ1-1; no definite D call. The germline gives CDR1 SQVTM, CDR2 ANQGSEA. CDR3 size: 13 residues. With 4 bases removed from V and 0 bases from J, the gap between germline ends came to 9 bases. CDR3 sequence reads: CSVAGKMNTEAFF. The CDR3 DNA follows: TGCAGCGTTGCGGGGAAAATGAACACTGAAGCTTTCTTT.

This clone was counted only a few times. This chain joins TRBV5-6 and TRBJ2-3; a weak D match, TRBD1 (5 bases). V gave up 4 bases and J gave up 2 bases, with 11 bases separating them. CDR1 and CDR2 from the germline V gene are SGHDT and YYEEEE. The CDR3 runs 14 residues. The CDR3 loop reads CASSLGHNTDTQYF. CDR3 in DNA: TGTGCCAGCAGCCTAGGACACAACACAGATACGCAGTATTTT.

J is TRBJ1-6 and V is TRBV7-2; 7 bases are shared with TRBD1. The V and J ends lost 5 bases and 8 bases, in that order; junction bases with no gene match: 9. The germline gives CDR1 SGHTA, CDR2 FQGNSA. This CDR3 spans 15 amino acids. This CDR3 reads CASSTQGQTHSPLHF. CDR3 in DNA: TGTGCCAGCAGCACCCAGGGACAGACCCATTCACCCCTCCACTTT.

This chain connects TRBV18 to TRBJ2-7; no firm D call. Trimming shortened V by 3 bases and J by 0 bases, and 18 bases separated the two germline ends. Germline V gives CDR1 KGHSH, CDR2 LQKENI. The CDR3 has 17 amino acids. The CDR3 sequence: CASSPGLGPKSSYEQYF. CDR3 nucleotide sequence: TGTGCCAGCTCACCCGGCCTCGGGCCGAAAAGCTCCTACGAGCAGTACTTC.

DNA for the CDR3: TGTGCCAGCAGCGTGACTAGCGGGAATCAAGAGACCCAGTACTTC. Residues: CASSVTSGNQETQYF. V and J are TRBV9 and TRBJ2-5; 11 bases line up with TRBD2. V was clipped by 2 bases and J by 2 bases; unmatched bases: 2. Looked up from germline, CDR1 is SGDLS and CDR2 is YYNGEE. The CDR3 has 15 amino acids.

The gene calls are TRBV10-3 and TRBJ2-1; 12 positions agree with TRBD1. The germline V gene has CDR1 ENHRY and CDR2 SYGVKD. The V and J ends lost 6 bases and 8 bases, in that order; junction bases with no gene match: 8. The CDR3 extends over 15 amino acids. The CDR3 DNA follows: TGTGCCATCAGCCCGGGACAGGGGGCTGTGGATGAGCAGTTCTTC. Translating it yields CAISPGQGAVDEQFF.

This chain connects TRBV20-1 to TRBJ2-7; no reliable D call. Trimming removed 3 bases at V and 5 bases at J, with 8 bases between. Germline V CDR1 and CDR2: DFQATT, SNEGSKA (reference sequence). The CDR3 totals 11 residues. CDR3 DNA: TGCAGTGCTAGCATGAGAGACGAGCAGTACTTC. Protein sequence: CSASMRDEQYF.

The chain combines TRBV29-1 with TRBJ2-3; tentatively, D is TRBD2 (6 bases). The CDR3 consists of 14 residues. V was cut by 4 bases and J by 0 bases, with 11 bases left in between. Germline CDR1 is SQVTM and CDR2 is ANQGSEA. The chain's CDR3 is CSVGAGTSTDTQYF. The CDR3 DNA reads TGCAGCGTTGGGGCGGGGACCAGCACAGATACGCAGTATTTT.

The rearrangement uses TRBV9 and TRBJ2-2, with a tentative D call TRBD1 (5 bases). Deletions cut 3 bases from V and 4 bases from J, with 13 bases between. Germline values: CDR1 SGDLS, CDR2 YYNGEE. This CDR3 region has 15 residues. The CDR3, as DNA: TGTGCCAGCAGCGCCCAGGGTGTCCTCACCGGGGAGCTGTTTTTT. This gives the protein CASSAQGVLTGELFF.